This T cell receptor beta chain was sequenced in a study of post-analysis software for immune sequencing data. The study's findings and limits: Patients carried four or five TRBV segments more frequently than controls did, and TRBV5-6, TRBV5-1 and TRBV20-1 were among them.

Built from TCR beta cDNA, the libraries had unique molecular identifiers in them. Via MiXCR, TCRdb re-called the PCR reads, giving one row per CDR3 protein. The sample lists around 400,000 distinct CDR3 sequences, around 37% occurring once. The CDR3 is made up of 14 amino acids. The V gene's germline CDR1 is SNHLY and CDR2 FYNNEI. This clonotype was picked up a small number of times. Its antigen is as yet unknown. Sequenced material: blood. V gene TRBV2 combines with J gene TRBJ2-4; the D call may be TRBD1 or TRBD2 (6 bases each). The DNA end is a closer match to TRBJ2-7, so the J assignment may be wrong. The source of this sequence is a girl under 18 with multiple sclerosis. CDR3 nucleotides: TGTGCCAGCAACCGGGGGACATCAGGTTACGAGCAGTACTTC. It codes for CASNRGTSGYEQYF.